The clone carrying this TCR beta chain was counted only a few times. The CDR3 loop spans 14 amino acids. Trimming left V 1 base short and J 10 bases short, with 14 bases between. CDR1 and CDR2 (germline): SGHTA, FQGNSA. The data were produced by immunoSEQ multiplex PCR, yet TCRdb's version contains in-frame clones alone and is incomplete. The table lists under 350,000 clones, 75% to 90% of them singletons. All enrollees were roughly 18 to 89 years old and from 20 to 25 US areas. The data are from a study of blood T cell repertoires in COVID-19. In the study overall: PBMCs, B-cell-depleted T cells, or T cells provided the cDNA or gDNA that made up the material.

V and J are TRBV7-2 and TRBJ1-3; D gene unclear. This clonotype was obtained from a woman aged 35 to 49 who had recovered from COVID-19. The specimen sequenced was PBMCs or T cells enriched from blood (not recorded which). The CDR3 region has the DNA TGTGCCAGCAGCTTAGGCTTTTTTAGCGGGACCATATATTTT. Encoded protein: CASSLGFFSGTIYF.